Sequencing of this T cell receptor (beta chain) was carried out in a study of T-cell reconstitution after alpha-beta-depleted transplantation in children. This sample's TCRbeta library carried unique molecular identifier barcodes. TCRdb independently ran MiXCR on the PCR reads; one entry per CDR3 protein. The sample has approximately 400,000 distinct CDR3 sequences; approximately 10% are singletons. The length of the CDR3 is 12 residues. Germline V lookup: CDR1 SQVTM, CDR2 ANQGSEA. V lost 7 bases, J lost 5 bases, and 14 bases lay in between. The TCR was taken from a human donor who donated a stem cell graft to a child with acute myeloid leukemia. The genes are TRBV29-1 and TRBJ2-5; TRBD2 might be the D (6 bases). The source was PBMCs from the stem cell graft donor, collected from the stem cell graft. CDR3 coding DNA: TGCAGCGGAGCGGCTCGGGAGGAGACCCAGTACTTC. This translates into CSGAAREETQYF.